The 26 T cell receptor beta chains listed next were all sequenced from one sample in a study of circulating and synovial CD4+ cells in juvenile arthritis (dated by TCRdb to 2013 to 2016). Library preparation used the immunoSEQ multiplex PCR assay. TCRdb took over this immuneACCESS table, retaining in-frame rearrangements with V and J assigned. Such tables are incomplete; in checked studies, under half of the missing clones stem from an unresolved V gene, and the remainder is unexplained. The sample yields 34,000 or so clones; 94% were counted once. The top ten hold 0.7% of the sample. The sequenced sample consisted of CD4+ T cells from blood. These receptors were taken from a human donor with juvenile idiopathic arthritis.

The V and J genes are TRBV7-3 and TRBJ1-1, with D possibly matching TRBD1 (5 bases). This CDR3 is 13 amino acids long. The germline gives CDR1 SGHTA, CDR2 FQGTGA. V was shortened by 2 bases and J by 8 bases, with 12 bases between the two germline ends. The CDR3 bases are TGTGCCAGCAGCTTAGGGGCCGCCACCGAAGCTTTCTTT. The encoded protein is CASSLGAATEAFF.

The V call is TRBV7-9, the J call TRBJ1-2; D gene uncertain. Germline CDR1 and CDR2: SEHNR and FQNEAQ (reference sequence). This CDR3 comprises 12 residues. The V gene lost 4 bases and the J gene lost 6 bases, with 9 bases spanning the gap. The CDR3 nucleotides are TGTGCCAGCAGCTCTGACGGAGATGGCTACACCTTC. It yields the protein CASSSDGDGYTF. Filled out from reference TRBV7-9 and TRBJ1-2, the complete variable domain reads DTGVSQNPRHKITKRGQNVTFRCDPISEHNRLYWYRQTLGQGPEFLTYFQNEAQLEKSRLLSDRFSAERPKGSFSTLEIQRTEQGDSAMYLCASSSDGDGYTFGSGTRLTVV.

The chain couples TRBV5-4 to TRBJ2-6; the D gene is possibly TRBD1 (5 bases). In germline, CDR1 is SGHNT, CDR2 YYREEE (reference sequence). V lost 5 bases, J lost 3 bases, and 12 bases lay in between. The CDR3 has 15 amino acids. This CDR3 is CASRDLTDGANVLTF. The CDR3 DNA follows: TGTGCCAGCAGGGATCTGACAGATGGGGCCAACGTCCTGACTTTC.

Notes on this clone: One end of the junction is discordant with germline, which a read error may explain. The genes are TRBV6-1 and TRBJ2-7; TRBD1 agrees at 7 bases. Germline CDR1 is MNHNS and CDR2 is SASEGT. The CDR3 sequence is 15 residues long. The CDR3 protein is CACRAPGQLSYEQYF. The CDR3 region has the DNA TGTGCCTGCAGGGCCCCGGGACAGCTCTCCTACGAGCAGTACTTC.

The genes are TRBV7-2 and TRBJ2-5; TRBD2 agrees at 8 bases. CDR1 and CDR2 (germline): SGHTA, FQGNSA. CDR3 length equals 13 residues. With V trimmed by 8 bases and J by 3 bases, 5 bases remained unmatched. CDR3 DNA sequence: TGTGCCAGCGGGCACGGGGGGGAAGAGACCCAGTACTTC. This sequence encodes CASGHGGEETQYF.

Note on this clone: Germline and junction disagree at one end, which may indicate a read error. In the same sample, other DNA sequences code for this CDR3. The V gene is TRBV2, the J gene TRBJ1-6, with 7 bases that match TRBD1. CDR1 is SNHLY, CDR2 FYNNEI, per germline. CDR3 length: 13 residues. CDR3 protein: CASNRDSNSPLHF. The CDR3 DNA reads TGTGCCAGCAACCGGGACAGTAATTCCCCCCTCCACTTT.

The rearrangement uses TRBV4-2 and TRBJ2-7; 9 bases match TRBD2. The germline V gene encodes CDR1 LGHNA and CDR2 YNFKEQ. V was clipped by 1 base and J by 1 base; unmatched bases: 5. There are 16 residues in the CDR3. The CDR3 reads CASSQGNAGGSYEQYF. CDR3 coding DNA: TGTGCCAGCAGCCAAGGCAACGCGGGGGGGTCCTACGAGCAGTACTTC.

In DNA, the CDR3 is TGTGCCAGCAGTTACCCCCACAGGGGCTCCAGTGAAAAACTGTTTTTT. This codes for CASSYPHRGSSEKLFF. The chain combines TRBV6-6 with TRBJ1-4; 7 bases fit TRBD1. The trim removed 2 bases at V and 7 bases at J, leaving 10 bases unmatched. This CDR3 is 16 amino acids long. Germline CDR1 is MNHNY and CDR2 is SVGAGI (reference sequence).

Of note for this clone: The germline gene is not matched at one end of the junction; a read error may be the cause. The identical CDR3 is also encoded by other nucleotide sequences in the sample. V gene TRBV7-2 combines with J gene TRBJ1-6, with TRBD1 matching 9 bases. This CDR3 is 16 amino acids long. The germline CDR1 and CDR2 sequences are SGHTA and FQGNSA. The CDR3, as DNA: TGTGCCAGCAACTCTCACTCCGGGACAGGGAATTCCCCCCTCCACTTT. This sequence encodes CASNSHSGTGNSPLHF.

The J gene is TRBJ2-7, the V gene TRBV7-2; tentatively, D is TRBD2 (6 bases). The V and J ends lost 6 bases and 4 bases respectively, with 16 bases between them. The germline V gene has CDR1 SGHTA and CDR2 FQGNSA. The CDR3 length is 14 residues. CDR3 nucleotides: TGTGCCAGCAGTCCGGGGCCCGGGGGTTACGAGCAGTACTTC. This sequence encodes CASSPGPGGYEQYF.

The V call is TRBV7-2, the J call TRBJ2-3; TRBD1 might be the D (5 bases). This CDR3 has 17 amino acids. Germline V gives CDR1 SGHTA, CDR2 FQGNSA. V lost 2 bases and J lost 2, with 17 bases in between. The CDR3 DNA follows: TGTGCCAGCAGCTTATTCGGCAGGGTGGTGGACACAGATACGCAGTATTTT. This translates into CASSLFGRVVDTDTQYF. Using reference TRBV7-2 and TRBJ2-3 for the parts outside the CDR3, the full variable domain is GAGVSQSPSNKVTEKGKDVELRCDPISGHTALYWYRQSLGQGLEFLIYFQGNSAPDKSGLPSDRFSAERTGGSVSTLTIQRTQQEDSAVYLCASSLFGRVVDTDTQYFGPGTRLTVL.

The CDR3 region is CASSIGPTGIHYGYTF. Written as DNA, the CDR3 is TGTGCCAGTAGTATCGGGCCTACAGGAATTCACTATGGCTACACCTTC. J is TRBJ1-2 and V is TRBV19, with D perhaps TRBD1 (5 bases). The CDR3 loop spans 16 amino acids. V was cut by 3 bases and J by 3 bases, with 17 bases left in between. Germline values: CDR1 LNHDA, CDR2 SQIVND (reference sequence).

The chain is built from TRBV7-2 and TRBJ2-1; TRBD2 matches at 9 bases. V shed 0 bases and J 12 bases; nucleotides not matched to a gene: 12. This CDR3 spans 16 amino acids. Germline CDR1 is SGHTA and CDR2 is FQGNSA. DNA for the CDR3: TGTGCCAGCAGCTTAGCGAGCGGGGGGCCCCCCAGGGGGCAGTTCTTC. Protein: CASSLASGGPPRGQFF.

This chain links TRBV11-3 with TRBJ2-5; D is uncertain. Germline lookup yields CDR1 SGHNT and CDR2 YENEEA. The CDR3 has 15 residues. Between the trimmed V and J ends, which lost 0 bases and 4 bases, there was a span of 12 bases. CDR3 sequence reads: CASSLDSAVGETQYF. In nucleotides, the CDR3 is TGTGCCAGCAGCTTAGATTCGGCGGTGGGAGAGACCCAGTACTTC. The whole variable domain, filled in from reference TRBV11-3 and TRBJ2-5, reads EAGVVQSPRYKIIEKKQPVAFWCNPISGHNTLYWYLQNLGQGPELLIRYENEEAVDDSQLPKDRFSAERLKGVDSTLKIQPAELGDSAVYLCASSLDSAVGETQYFGPGTRLLVL.

This clone was seen once. V is TRBV5-1 and J is TRBJ2-7; 9 bases match TRBD2. V was clipped by 0 bases and J by 5 bases; unmatched bases: 9. CDR1 SGHRS and CDR2 YFSETQ come from the germline V gene. The CDR3 is made up of 16 amino acids. CDR3 sequence: CASSLVGSGGFNEQYF. DNA of the CDR3: TGCGCCAGCAGCTTGGTAGGAAGCGGGGGGTTCAACGAGCAGTACTTC. The entire variable domain, with the rest obtained from reference TRBV5-1 and TRBJ2-7, is as follows: KAGVTQTPRYLIKTRGQQVTLSCSPISGHRSVSWYQQTPGQGLQFLFEYFSETQRNKGNFPGRFSGRQFSNSRSEMNVSTLELGDSALYLCASSLVGSGGFNEQYFGPGTRLTVT.

In this sample, this clone turned up once. This chain links TRBV7-2 with TRBJ2-7; 7 positions agree with TRBD1. The V segment lost 2 bases and the J segment 6 bases; nucleotides outside the gene matches: 4. Germline V gene data show CDR1 as SGHTA and CDR2 as FQGNSA. This CDR3 contains 13 residues. CDR3 sequence (DNA): TGTGCCAGCAGCTTAAAGGGGGCCCGCGAGCAGTACTTC. As protein: CASSLKGAREQYF.

The chain uses TRBV14 and TRBJ2-3; 12 bases match TRBD2. V lost 6 bases, J lost 4 bases, and 17 bases stayed unmatched. Germline assignment: CDR1 SGHDN and CDR2 FVKESK. CDR3 length: 19 residues. CDR3: CASRKTGLAGLASADTQYF. The CDR3 DNA is TGTGCCAGCAGAAAGACGGGACTAGCGGGTTTAGCAAGCGCAGATACGCAGTATTTT. Variable domain in full (rest from reference TRBV14 and TRBJ2-3): EAGVTQFPSHSVIEKGQTVTLRCDPISGHDNLYWYRRVMGKEIKFLLHFVKESKQDESGMPNNRFLAERTGGTYSTLKVQPAELEDSGVYFCASRKTGLAGLASADTQYFGPGTRLTVL.

The chain carries TRBV19 and TRBJ2-5, with a possible D match to TRBD2 (5 bases). CDR3 length equals 15 residues. Between the trimmed V and J ends, which lost 1 base and 7 bases, there was a span of 16 bases. Germline CDR1 and CDR2: LNHDA and SQIVND (reference sequence). CDR3 coding DNA: TGTGCCAGTAGTATAGTTACTCGGGGATCGGGGACCCAGTACTTC. Translated: CASSIVTRGSGTQYF.

The J gene is TRBJ1-2, the V gene TRBV4-1, with TRBD1 identical over 7 bases. This CDR3 has 16 residues. J lost 4 bases, V lost 4 bases, and 12 bases had no gene match. Per the germline V gene, CDR1 is MGHRA and CDR2 is YSYEKL. In DNA, the CDR3 is TGCGCCAGCAGCCGACTACGGGACAGCCGGAGCTATGGCTACACCTTC. Its translation is CASSRLRDSRSYGYTF.

The rearrangement links TRBV5-1 to TRBJ1-2; 7 nucleotides agree with TRBD1. CDR1 SGHRS and CDR2 YFSETQ come from the germline V gene. V trimming: 4 bases; J trimming: 5 bases; junction bases outside the gene matches: 8. The length of the CDR3 is 14 residues. In DNA form, the CDR3 reads TGCGCCAGCAGCCCCCCGCAGGGGGAGTATGGCTACACCTTC. It codes for CASSPPQGEYGYTF. Full variable domain (remainder filled in from reference TRBV5-1 and TRBJ1-2): KAGVTQTPRYLIKTRGQQVTLSCSPISGHRSVSWYQQTPGQGLQFLFEYFSETQRNKGNFPGRFSGRQFSNSRSEMNVSTLELGDSALYLCASSPPQGEYGYTFGSGTRLTVV.

The genes are TRBV4-3 and TRBJ1-2; a possible D gene is TRBD1 (5 bases). V lost 0 bases and J lost 5, with 22 bases in between. The CDR3 extends over 18 amino acids. Germline CDR1 is LGHNA and CDR2 is YSLEER. The CDR3 reads CASSQEGVGQLFGYGYTF. The DNA for the CDR3 is TGCGCCAGCAGCCAAGAAGGGGTAGGACAATTGTTCGGGTATGGCTACACCTTC.

The chain joins TRBV5-1 to TRBJ2-7; D is perhaps TRBD1 (6 bases). Germline CDR1 is SGHRS and CDR2 is YFSETQ. V lost 4 bases, J lost 2 bases, and 16 bases lay in between. The CDR3 runs 15 residues. The DNA of the CDR3 is TGCGCCAGCAGCCTTGGACAGCAGGCCCCCTACGAGCAGTACTTC. This translates into CASSLGQQAPYEQYF.

This chain links TRBV7-9 with TRBJ1-4; D might be TRBD1 (6 bases). The germline CDR1 and CDR2 sequences are SEHNR and FQNEAQ (reference sequence). The CDR3 has 17 residues. V lost 0 bases and J 5 bases, leaving 16 bases between the germline ends. The CDR3 region has the DNA TGTGCCAGCAGCTTAGCGCTGCAGGCAGGGGCCAATGAAAAACTGTTTTTT. Protein sequence: CASSLALQAGANEKLFF.

This clone was recorded only once. The chain is built from TRBV7-8 and TRBJ2-1; the D is unclear. The V gene's germline CDR1 is SGHVS and CDR2 FQNEAQ. V lost 5 bases and J 1 base, leaving 3 bases between the germline ends. The CDR3 spans 12 residues. The CDR3 loop is CASSPSYNEQFF. CDR3 nucleotide sequence: TGTGCCAGCAGCCCGTCCTACAATGAGCAGTTCTTC.

Remarks on this clone: Relative to the germline gene, one junction end is altered; a read error may explain this. The identical CDR3 is also encoded by other nucleotide sequences in the sample. This chain links TRBV6-1 with TRBJ1-6; TRBD1 might be the D (6 bases). The length of the CDR3 is 14 residues. The germline V gene encodes CDR1 MNHNS and CDR2 SASEGT. This chain's CDR3 is CASSVTGWNSPLHF. In DNA, the CDR3 is TGTGCCAGCAGTGTAACAGGGTGGAATTCCCCCCTCCACTTT.

The chain couples TRBV7-7 to TRBJ1-3; D not certain. Looked up from germline, CDR1 is SSHAT and CDR2 is FNYEAQ (reference sequence). With 4 bases removed from V and 4 bases from J, the gap between germline ends came to 14 bases. The CDR3 totals 15 residues. The CDR3 is CASSSDGSVGNTIYF. The CDR3 coding sequence is TGTGCCAGCAGCTCGGATGGGAGTGTGGGAAACACCATATATTTT. The variable domain in full, completed from reference TRBV7-7 and TRBJ1-3, reads GAGVSQSPRYKVTKRGQDVTLRCDPISSHATLYWYQQALGQGPEFLTYFNYEAQPDKSGLPSDRFSAERPEGSISTLTIQRTEQRDSAMYRCASSSDGSVGNTIYFGEGSWLTVV.